One and the same sample provided the 17 T cell receptor beta chains below, sequenced in a study of response to subunit inactivated influenza vaccine listed by TCRdb under 2018. Library construction relied on RT-PCR. Sequencing instrument: Illumina HiSeq 2500. Clones were called with MiXCR by TCRdb after fastp trimmed the public reads at Q25, and only in-frame beta chains were retained. One record per CDR3 amino acid sequence lists the most common genes and DNA. The sample table lists about 540,000 distinct CDR3 sequences, roughly 23% of them with a count of one. The ten largest clones represent 2.5% to 3% of the sample. These same data were also listed under a study on T cells expressing NK-cell markers. That second publication adds: TCR beta cDNA libraries were prepared using 5'RACE template switching, which introduced a universal primer site and unique molecular identifiers.

The sample was CD4+ T cells sorted from PBMCs, taken about 11 days after vaccination. Receptor source: a man aged 50-60 years who received an inactivated influenza vaccine. Donor details come from another sample of the same person, matched by shared clones.

The chain carries TRBV7-9 and TRBJ2-1; D is possibly TRBD1 (6 bases). CDR1 and CDR2 (germline): SEHNR, FQNEAQ (reference sequence). The germline V and J ends were trimmed by 5 bases and 3 bases, with 11 bases remaining between them. CDR3 length equals 14 residues. Written as DNA, the CDR3 is TGTGCCAGCAGCCCGCAGGGGAACTACAATGAGCAGTTCTTC. Its protein product is CASSPQGNYNEQFF.

This chain joins TRBV6-1 and TRBJ2-1; D gene ambiguous. Per germline, CDR1 MNHNS and CDR2 SASEGT. V dropped 6 bases and J dropped 2 bases, with 11 bases sitting between them. This CDR3 comprises 14 residues. CDR3 DNA sequence: TGTGCCAGCAGCCCACCTTCCGCCTACAATGAGCAGTTCTTC. Protein sequence: CASSPPSAYNEQFF.

This clonotype turned up a few times. The V gene is TRBV24-1, the J gene TRBJ2-3; 9 positions agree with TRBD1. The CDR3 runs 15 residues. The ends lost 4 bases at V and 4 bases at J; junction bases unmatched: 5. CDR1 and CDR2 from the germline V gene are KGHDR and SFDVKD. CDR3 sequence reads: CATSDLTGGADTQYF. The CDR3 nucleotides read TGTGCCACCAGTGACCTAACAGGGGGCGCAGATACGCAGTATTTT.

This clonotype has just a few counts. The rearrangement uses TRBV20-1 and TRBJ1-5; no reliable D call. Trimming shortened V by 2 bases and J by 5 bases, and 13 bases separated the two germline ends. The germline gives CDR1 DFQATT, CDR2 SNEGSKA (reference sequence). CDR3 length: 14 amino acids. CDR3 region: CSARSQVIDQPQHF. For the CDR3, the DNA is TGCAGTGCTAGATCCCAGGTAATTGATCAGCCCCAGCATTTT.

The rearrangement joins TRBV7-2 to TRBJ2-7, with TRBD2 matching 9 bases. Germline V gene lookup returns CDR1 SGHTA and CDR2 FQGNSA. The length of the CDR3 is 14 residues. V lost 5 bases, J lost 4 bases, and 6 bases stayed unmatched. The CDR3 reads CASSSSGSWYEQYF. The CDR3 DNA is TGTGCCAGCAGCAGTAGCGGGAGTTGGTACGAGCAGTACTTC.

This clonotype was seen more than once but under ten times. The chain has TRBV6-5 and TRBJ2-7, with TRBD1 as a possible D gene (6 bases). Trimming shortened V by 2 bases and J by 7 bases, and 9 bases separated the two germline ends. The CDR3 has 12 amino acids. The V gene's germline CDR1 is MNHEY and CDR2 SVGAGI. CDR3 coding DNA: TGTGCCAGCAGTTACCAGGGGCGAGAGCAGTACTTC. Its protein is CASSYQGREQYF.

This clonotype was picked up many times. CDR3 nucleotides: TGTGCCAGCAAACGGCCGGGGAGTTACGAGCAGTACTTC. It codes for CASKRPGSYEQYF. The J gene is TRBJ2-7, the V gene TRBV6-2 or TRBV6-3; TRBD2 is a possible D gene (5 bases). Trimming stripped 7 bases from V and 4 bases from J, with 14 bases between. This CDR3 region has 13 residues. Germline V CDR1 and CDR2: MNHEY, SVGEGT.

This clonotype was counted a few times. The gene calls are TRBV7-8 and TRBJ2-5, with 9 bases lining up with TRBD1. Germline V lookup: CDR1 SGHVS, CDR2 FQNEAQ. This CDR3 is 14 amino acids long. V lost 5 bases and J lost 4; bases outside the gene matches: 5. This CDR3 reads CASSGRQGGETQYF. The CDR3 nucleotides read TGTGCCAGCAGCGGCCGACAGGGGGGAGAGACCCAGTACTTC. Full variable domain (remainder filled in from reference TRBV7-8 and TRBJ2-5): GAGVSQSPRYKVAKRGQDVALRCDPISGHVSLFWYQQALGQGPEFLTYFQNEAQLDKSGLPSDRFFAERPEGSVSTLKIQRTQQEDSAVYLCASSGRQGGETQYFGPGTRLLVL.

The chain combines TRBV7-9 with TRBJ1-1, with 7 bases identical to TRBD1. Germline V CDR1 and CDR2: SEHNR, FQNEAQ (reference sequence). V shed 7 bases and J 5 bases; nucleotides not matched to a gene: 1. The CDR3 spans 11 residues. The CDR3 here is CASIRGTEAFF. The CDR3 nucleotides read TGTGCCAGCATCAGGGGGACTGAAGCTTTCTTT.

This clonotype has only a few counts. The genes are TRBV18 and TRBJ2-5; 7 bases match TRBD2. The germline CDR1 and CDR2 sequences are KGHSH and LQKENI. The CDR3 runs 16 residues. Trimming removed 1 base from V and 2 bases from J; junction bases left unmatched: 7. The CDR3 loop reads CASSPRPSGVQETQYF. Written as DNA, the CDR3 is TGTGCCAGCTCACCACGCCCGAGCGGGGTTCAAGAGACCCAGTACTTC.

This clonotype appeared a few times. The chain recombines TRBV5-1 with TRBJ2-2, with 8 nucleotides matching TRBD1. The CDR3 is 16 amino acids. Germline CDR1 reads SGHRS; CDR2 reads YFSETQ. V lost 0 bases, J lost 4 bases, and 5 bases stayed unmatched. CDR3 sequence reads: CASSLEWTGTTGELFF. CDR3 nucleotide sequence: TGCGCCAGCAGCTTGGAATGGACAGGGACCACCGGGGAGCTGTTTTTT.

This clonotype was counted between two and nine times. V gene TRBV12-3 or TRBV12-4 combines with J gene TRBJ2-1, with 9 bases aligning to TRBD2. Trimming took 4 bases from V and 0 from J; bases not matched to a gene: 7. CDR3 size: 17 residues. CDR3 in DNA: TGTGCCAGCAGTTCATGGACTAGCGAGACCTCCTACAATGAGCAGTTCTTC. Translated: CASSSWTSETSYNEQFF.

This clonotype came up a few times. The rearrangement joins TRBV12-3 or TRBV12-4 to TRBJ2-3; 12 positions match TRBD1. CDR3 length: 16 amino acids. The V segment lost 3 bases and the J segment 6 bases; nucleotides outside the gene matches: 7. This chain's CDR3 is CASSFGTGGFSDTQYF. The CDR3 nucleotides read TGTGCCAGCAGTTTTGGGACAGGGGGCTTCTCCGATACGCAGTATTTT.

This clonotype showed up just a few times. This sequence joins TRBV20-1 and TRBJ2-1; TRBD1 or TRBD2 may be the D gene (7 bases each). This CDR3 spans 15 amino acids. The germline V gene encodes CDR1 DFQATT and CDR2 SNEGSKA (reference sequence). V was clipped by 0 bases and J by 7 bases, with 16 bases between them. This chain's CDR3 is CSARDVSRGGNEQFF. The CDR3 nucleotides read TGCAGTGCTAGAGATGTGTCCAGGGGGGGGAATGAGCAGTTCTTC.

The rearrangement joins TRBV10-3 to TRBJ2-1, with 13 bases matching TRBD2. Per the germline V gene, CDR1 is ENHRY and CDR2 is SYGVKD. Losses at the gene ends were 10 bases for V and 10 bases for J; bases not matched to a gene: 13. The CDR3 loop spans 15 amino acids. The CDR3: CATIAGTSGTGEQFF. In DNA form, the CDR3 reads TGTGCCACCATAGCTGGGACTAGCGGGACAGGGGAGCAGTTCTTC.

Many counts were recorded for this clonotype. The chain carries TRBV2 and TRBJ1-2; D might be TRBD1 (5 bases). The CDR3 length is 14 residues. The V end was cut by 1 base, the J end by 7 bases, with 13 bases between. The germline CDR1 and CDR2 sequences are SNHLY and FYNNEI. The CDR3, as DNA: TGTGCCAGCAGTGAAGATGGCAGGGATTTTGGCTACACCTTC. This sequence encodes CASSEDGRDFGYTF.

This clonotype was counted between two and nine times. V gene TRBV27 combines with J gene TRBJ1-6; D may be TRBD1 (5 bases). The germline V gene has CDR1 MNHEY and CDR2 SMNVEV (reference sequence). The V and J ends lost 7 bases and 1 base respectively, with 8 bases between them. The CDR3 is 14 amino acids. CDR3 bases: TGTGCCAGCACGGGGGGGTCCTATAATTCACCCCTCCACTTT. Translated, it gives CASTGGSYNSPLHF.